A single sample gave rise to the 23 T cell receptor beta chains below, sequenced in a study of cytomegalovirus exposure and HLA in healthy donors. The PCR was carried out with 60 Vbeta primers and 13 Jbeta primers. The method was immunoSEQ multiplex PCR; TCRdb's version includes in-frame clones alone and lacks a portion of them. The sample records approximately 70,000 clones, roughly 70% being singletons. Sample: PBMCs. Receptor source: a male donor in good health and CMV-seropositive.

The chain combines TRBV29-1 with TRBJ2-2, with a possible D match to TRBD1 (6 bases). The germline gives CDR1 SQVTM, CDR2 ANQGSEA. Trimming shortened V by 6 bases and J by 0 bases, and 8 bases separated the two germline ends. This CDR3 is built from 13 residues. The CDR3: CSVDRTNTGELFF. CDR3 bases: TGCAGCGTCGACAGGACGAACACCGGGGAGCTGTTTTTT.

CDR3 sequence: CASSIGQGTYEQYF. CDR3 nucleotides: TGCGCCAGCAGCATCGGACAGGGGACCTACGAGCAGTACTTC. The gene calls are TRBV5-1 and TRBJ2-7; 9 positions match TRBD1. Germline values: CDR1 SGHRS, CDR2 YFSETQ. The CDR3 consists of 14 residues. The V segment lost 4 bases and the J segment 2 bases; nucleotides outside the gene matches: 4.

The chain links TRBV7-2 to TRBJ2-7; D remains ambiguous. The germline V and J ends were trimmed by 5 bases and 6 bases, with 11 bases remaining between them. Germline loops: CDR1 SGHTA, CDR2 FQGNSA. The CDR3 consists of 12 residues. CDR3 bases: TGTGCCAGCAGCCCGAGCAGGCTCGAGCAGTACTTC. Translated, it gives CASSPSRLEQYF.

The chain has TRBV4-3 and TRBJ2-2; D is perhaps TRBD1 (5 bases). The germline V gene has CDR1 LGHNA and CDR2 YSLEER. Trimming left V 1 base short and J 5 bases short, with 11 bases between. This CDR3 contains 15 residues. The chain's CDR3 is CASSQGSRVTGELFF. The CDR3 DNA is TGCGCCAGCAGCCAAGGGAGCAGGGTGACCGGGGAGCTGTTTTTT.

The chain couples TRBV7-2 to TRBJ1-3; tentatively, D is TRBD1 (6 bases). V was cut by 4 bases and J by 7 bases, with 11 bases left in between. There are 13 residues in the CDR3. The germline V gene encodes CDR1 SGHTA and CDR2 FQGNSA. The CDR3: CASSSTGWNTIYF. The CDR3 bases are TGTGCCAGCAGCTCTACAGGGTGGAACACCATATATTTT.

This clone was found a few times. CDR3 sequence reads: CASARTGEYGQPQHF. CDR3 coding DNA: TGTGCCAGCGCAAGGACAGGGGAGTACGGTCAGCCCCAGCATTTT. The chain joins TRBV18 to TRBJ1-5; 9 bases line up with TRBD1. The CDR3 length is 15 residues. The germline gives CDR1 KGHSH, CDR2 LQKENI. With V trimmed by 8 bases and J by 6 bases, 11 bases remained unmatched.

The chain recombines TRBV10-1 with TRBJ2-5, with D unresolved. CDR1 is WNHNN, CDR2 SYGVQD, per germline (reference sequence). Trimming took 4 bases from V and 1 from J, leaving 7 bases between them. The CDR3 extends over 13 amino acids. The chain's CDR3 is CASSGQVQETQYF. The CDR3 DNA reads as TGCGCCAGCAGTGGGCAGGTCCAAGAGACCCAGTACTTC.

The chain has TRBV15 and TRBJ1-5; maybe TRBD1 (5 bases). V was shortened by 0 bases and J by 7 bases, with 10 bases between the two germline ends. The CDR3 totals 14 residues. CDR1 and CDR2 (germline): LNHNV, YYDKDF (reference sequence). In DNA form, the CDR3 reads TGTGCCACCAGCAGAGAAGGAGGGGTCCAGCCCCAGCATTTT. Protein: CATSREGGVQPQHF.

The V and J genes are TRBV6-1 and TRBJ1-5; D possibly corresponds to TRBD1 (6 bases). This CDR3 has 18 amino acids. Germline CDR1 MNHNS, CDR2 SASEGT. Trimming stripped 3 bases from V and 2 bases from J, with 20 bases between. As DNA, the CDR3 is TGTGCCAGCAGTGATTTGCCAGGGGTGGTAGGGGGCAATCAGCCCCAGCATTTT. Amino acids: CASSDLPGVVGGNQPQHF.

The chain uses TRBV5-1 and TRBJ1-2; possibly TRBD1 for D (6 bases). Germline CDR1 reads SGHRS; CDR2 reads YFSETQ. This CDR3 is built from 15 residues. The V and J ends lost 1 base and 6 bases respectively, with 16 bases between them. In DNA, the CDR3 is TGCGCCAGCAGCTTGCCCTCGGGGGGCTTGGATGGCTACACCTTC. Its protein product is CASSLPSGGLDGYTF.

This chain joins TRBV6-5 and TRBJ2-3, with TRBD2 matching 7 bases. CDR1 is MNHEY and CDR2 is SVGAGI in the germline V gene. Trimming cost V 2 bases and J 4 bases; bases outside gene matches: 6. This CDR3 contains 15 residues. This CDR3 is CASSYRGRAADTQYF. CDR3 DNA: TGTGCCAGCAGTTACCGGGGGAGGGCCGCAGATACGCAGTATTTT.

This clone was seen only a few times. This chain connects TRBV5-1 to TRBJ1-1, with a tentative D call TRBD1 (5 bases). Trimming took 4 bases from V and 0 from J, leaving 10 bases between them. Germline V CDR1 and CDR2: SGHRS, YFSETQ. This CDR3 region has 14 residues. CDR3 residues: CASSVGEMNTEAFF. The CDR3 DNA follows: TGCGCCAGCAGCGTAGGGGAAATGAACACTGAAGCTTTCTTT.

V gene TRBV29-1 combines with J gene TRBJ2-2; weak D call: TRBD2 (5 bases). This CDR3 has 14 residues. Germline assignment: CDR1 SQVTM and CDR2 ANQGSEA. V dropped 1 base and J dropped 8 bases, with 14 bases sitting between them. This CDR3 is CSVEASPGSGELFF. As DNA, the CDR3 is TGCAGCGTTGAAGCGTCCCCGGGAAGTGGGGAGCTGTTTTTT.

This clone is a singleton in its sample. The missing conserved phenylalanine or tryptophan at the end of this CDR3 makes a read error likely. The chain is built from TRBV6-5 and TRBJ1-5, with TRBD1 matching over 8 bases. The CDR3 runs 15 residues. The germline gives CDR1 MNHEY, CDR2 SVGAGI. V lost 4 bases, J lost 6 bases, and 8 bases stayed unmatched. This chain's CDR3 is CASSFITGGGQPQHL. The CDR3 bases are TGTGCCAGCAGTTTCATTACAGGGGGAGGTCAGCCCCAGCATCTT.

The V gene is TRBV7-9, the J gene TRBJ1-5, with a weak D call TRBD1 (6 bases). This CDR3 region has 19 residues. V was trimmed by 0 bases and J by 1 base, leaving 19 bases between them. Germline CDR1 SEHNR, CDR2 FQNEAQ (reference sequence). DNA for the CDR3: TGTGCCAGCAGCTTAGCCCCGGGTGAGGGACAAGCCAGCAATCAGCCCCAGCATTTT. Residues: CASSLAPGEGQASNQPQHF.

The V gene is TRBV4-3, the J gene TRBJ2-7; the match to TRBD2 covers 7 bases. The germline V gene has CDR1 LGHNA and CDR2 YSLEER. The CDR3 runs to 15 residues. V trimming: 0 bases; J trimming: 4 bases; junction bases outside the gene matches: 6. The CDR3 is CASSQDWSGGYEQYF. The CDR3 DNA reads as TGCGCCAGCAGCCAAGATTGGTCGGGGGGTTACGAGCAGTACTTC.

This CDR3 is CASSAVSGGNQPQHF. The CDR3 bases are TGTGCCAGCAGCGCCGTCTCCGGGGGGAATCAGCCCCAGCATTTT. J is TRBJ1-5 and V is TRBV9, with D possibly TRBD1 on 5 matching bases. Trimming cost V 3 bases and J 4 bases, with 14 bases left between them. The length of the CDR3 is 15 residues. Germline V gene lookup returns CDR1 SGDLS and CDR2 YYNGEE.

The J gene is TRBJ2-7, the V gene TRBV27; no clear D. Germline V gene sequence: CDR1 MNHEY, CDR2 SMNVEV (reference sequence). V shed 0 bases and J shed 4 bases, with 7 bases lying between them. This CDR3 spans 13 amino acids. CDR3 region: CASSLSGQYEQYF. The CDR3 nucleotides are TGTGCCAGCAGTTTATCTGGCCAATACGAGCAGTACTTC.

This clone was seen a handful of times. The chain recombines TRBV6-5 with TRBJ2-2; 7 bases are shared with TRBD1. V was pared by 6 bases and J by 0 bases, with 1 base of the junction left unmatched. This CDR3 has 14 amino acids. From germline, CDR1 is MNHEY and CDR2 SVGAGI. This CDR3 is CASRGTANTGELFF. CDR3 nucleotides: TGTGCCAGCAGAGGGACAGCGAACACCGGGGAGCTGTTTTTT.

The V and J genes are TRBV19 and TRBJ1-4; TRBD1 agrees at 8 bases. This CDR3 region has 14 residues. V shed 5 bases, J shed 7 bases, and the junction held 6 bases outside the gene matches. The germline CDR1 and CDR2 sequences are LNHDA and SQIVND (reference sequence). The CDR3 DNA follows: TGTGCCAGTAGTCCCGACAGGGGTCGTGAAAAACTGTTTTTT. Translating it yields CASSPDRGREKLFF.

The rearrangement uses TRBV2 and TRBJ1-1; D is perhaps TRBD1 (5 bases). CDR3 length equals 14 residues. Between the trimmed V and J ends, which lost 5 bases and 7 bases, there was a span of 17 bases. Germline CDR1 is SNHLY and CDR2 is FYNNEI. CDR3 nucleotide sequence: TGTGCCAGCAGTCCCCGCCCGGGGGGATTTGAAGCTTTCTTT. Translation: CASSPRPGGFEAFF.

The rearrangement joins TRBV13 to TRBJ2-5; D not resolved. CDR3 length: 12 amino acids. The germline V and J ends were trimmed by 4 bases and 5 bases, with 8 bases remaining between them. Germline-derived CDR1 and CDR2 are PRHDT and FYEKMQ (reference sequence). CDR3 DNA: TGTGCCAGCAGCTCTGTGAGCGAGACCCAGTACTTC. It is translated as CASSSVSETQYF.

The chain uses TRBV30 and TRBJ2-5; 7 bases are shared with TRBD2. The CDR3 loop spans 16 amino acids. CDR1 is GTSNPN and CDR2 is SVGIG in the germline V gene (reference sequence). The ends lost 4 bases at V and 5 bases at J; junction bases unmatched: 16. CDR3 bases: TGTGCCTGGACGATCCGCGGGAGTAATCATAAGGAGACCCAGTACTTC. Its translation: CAWTIRGSNHKETQYF.